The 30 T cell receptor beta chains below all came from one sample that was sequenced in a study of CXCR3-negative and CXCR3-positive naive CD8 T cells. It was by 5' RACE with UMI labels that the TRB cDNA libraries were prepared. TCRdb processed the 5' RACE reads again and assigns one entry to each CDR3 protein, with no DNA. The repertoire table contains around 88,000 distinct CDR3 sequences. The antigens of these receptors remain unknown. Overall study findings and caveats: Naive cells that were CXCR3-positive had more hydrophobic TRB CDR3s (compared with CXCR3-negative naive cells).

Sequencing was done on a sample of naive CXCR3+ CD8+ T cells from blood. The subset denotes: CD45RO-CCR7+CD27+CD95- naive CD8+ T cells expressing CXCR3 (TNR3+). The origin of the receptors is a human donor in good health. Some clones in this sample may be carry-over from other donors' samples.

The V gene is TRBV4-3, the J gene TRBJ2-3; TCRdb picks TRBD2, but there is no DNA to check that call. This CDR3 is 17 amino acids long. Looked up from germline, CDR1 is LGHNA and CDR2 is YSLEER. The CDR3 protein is CASSQLLAGDITDTQYF.

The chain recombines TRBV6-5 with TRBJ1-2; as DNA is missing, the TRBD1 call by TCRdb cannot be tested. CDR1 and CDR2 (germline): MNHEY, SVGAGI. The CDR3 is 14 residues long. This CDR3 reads CASSLTGSSYGYTF.

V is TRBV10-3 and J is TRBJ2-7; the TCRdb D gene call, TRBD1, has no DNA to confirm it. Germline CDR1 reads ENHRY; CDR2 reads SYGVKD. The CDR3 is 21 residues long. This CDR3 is CAISERTGSGAGGQPTYEQYF.

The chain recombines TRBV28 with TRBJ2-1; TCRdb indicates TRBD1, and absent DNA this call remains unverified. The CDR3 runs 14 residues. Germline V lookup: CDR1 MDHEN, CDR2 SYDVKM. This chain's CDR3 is CASSDPRTQNEQFF.

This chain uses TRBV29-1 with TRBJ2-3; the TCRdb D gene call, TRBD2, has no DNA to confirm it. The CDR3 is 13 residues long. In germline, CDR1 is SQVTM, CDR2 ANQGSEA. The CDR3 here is CSLLAASTDTQYF.

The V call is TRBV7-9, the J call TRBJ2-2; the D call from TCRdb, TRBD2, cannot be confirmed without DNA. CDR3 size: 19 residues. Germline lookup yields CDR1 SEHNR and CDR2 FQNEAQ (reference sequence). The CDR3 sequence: CASSSRRPFSGRPGGELFF.

CDR3 region: CSASAVRQGSESGDF. The V call is TRBV20-1, the J call TRBJ2-4; the D call from TCRdb, TRBD1, cannot be confirmed without DNA. The CDR3 loop spans 15 amino acids. The germline V gene has CDR1 DFQATT and CDR2 SNEGSKA (reference sequence).

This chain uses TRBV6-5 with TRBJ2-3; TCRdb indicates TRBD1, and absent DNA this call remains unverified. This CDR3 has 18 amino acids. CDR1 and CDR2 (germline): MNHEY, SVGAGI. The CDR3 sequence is CASSYSREGGQGADTQYF.

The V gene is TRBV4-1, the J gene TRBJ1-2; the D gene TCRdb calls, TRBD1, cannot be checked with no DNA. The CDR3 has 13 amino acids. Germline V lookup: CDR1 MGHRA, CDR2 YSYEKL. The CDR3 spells CASSRPGGNGYTF.

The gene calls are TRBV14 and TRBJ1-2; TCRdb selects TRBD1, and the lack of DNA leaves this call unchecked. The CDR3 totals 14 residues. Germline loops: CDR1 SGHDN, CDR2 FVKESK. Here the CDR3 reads CASSRETGPHGYTF.

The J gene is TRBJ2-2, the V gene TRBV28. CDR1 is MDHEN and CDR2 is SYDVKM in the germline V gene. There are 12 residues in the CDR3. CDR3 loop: CASSLSSRELFF. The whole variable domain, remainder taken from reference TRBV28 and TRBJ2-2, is DVKVTQSSRYLVKRTGEKVFLECVQDMDHENMFWYRQDPGLGLRLIYFSYDVKMKEKGDIPEGYSVSREKKERFSLILESASTNQTSMYLCASSLSSRELFFGEGSRLTVL.

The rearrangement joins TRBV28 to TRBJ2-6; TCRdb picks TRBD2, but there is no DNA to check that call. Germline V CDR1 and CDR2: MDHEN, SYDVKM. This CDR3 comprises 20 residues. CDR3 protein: CASSLASSTAALSGANVLTF.

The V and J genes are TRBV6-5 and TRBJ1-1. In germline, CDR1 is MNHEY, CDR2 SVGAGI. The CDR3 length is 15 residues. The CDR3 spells CASSYSKTLWTEAFF.

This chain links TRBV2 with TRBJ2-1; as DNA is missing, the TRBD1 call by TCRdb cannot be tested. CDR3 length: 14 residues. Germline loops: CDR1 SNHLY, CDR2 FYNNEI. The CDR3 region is CASSDAGQGDEQFF.

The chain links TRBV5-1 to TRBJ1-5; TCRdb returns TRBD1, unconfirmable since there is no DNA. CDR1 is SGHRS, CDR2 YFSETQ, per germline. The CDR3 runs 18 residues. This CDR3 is CASSLGEVGDEGNQPQHF.

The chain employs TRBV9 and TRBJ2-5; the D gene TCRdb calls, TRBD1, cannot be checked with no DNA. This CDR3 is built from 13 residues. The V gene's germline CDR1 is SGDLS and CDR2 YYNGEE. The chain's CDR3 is CASSAQGLETQYF.

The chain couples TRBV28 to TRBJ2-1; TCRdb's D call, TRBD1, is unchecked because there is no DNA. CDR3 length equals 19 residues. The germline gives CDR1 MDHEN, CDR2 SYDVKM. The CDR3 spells CASSFFGFRGQGSYNEQFF.

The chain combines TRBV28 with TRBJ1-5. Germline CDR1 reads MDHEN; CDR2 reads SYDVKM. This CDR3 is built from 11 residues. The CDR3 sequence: CATQAGQPQHF.

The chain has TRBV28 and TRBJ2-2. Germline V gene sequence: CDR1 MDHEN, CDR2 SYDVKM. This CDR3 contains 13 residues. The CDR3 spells CASSLTLYGELFF.

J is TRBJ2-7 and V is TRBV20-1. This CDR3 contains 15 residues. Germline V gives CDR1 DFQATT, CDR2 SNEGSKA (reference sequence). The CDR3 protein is CSARDHRVGSYEQYF.

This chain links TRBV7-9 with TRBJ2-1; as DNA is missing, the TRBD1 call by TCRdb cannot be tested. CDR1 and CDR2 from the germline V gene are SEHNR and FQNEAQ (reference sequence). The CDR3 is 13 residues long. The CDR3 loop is CASSLGTVNEQFF.

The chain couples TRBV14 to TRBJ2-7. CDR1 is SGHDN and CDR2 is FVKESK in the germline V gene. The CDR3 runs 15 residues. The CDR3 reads CASSHWSYSSYEQYF.

The CDR3 sequence: CASSSIKLDTQYF. The rearrangement links TRBV7-3 to TRBJ2-3. CDR1 SGHTA and CDR2 FQGTGA come from the germline V gene. The CDR3 totals 13 residues.

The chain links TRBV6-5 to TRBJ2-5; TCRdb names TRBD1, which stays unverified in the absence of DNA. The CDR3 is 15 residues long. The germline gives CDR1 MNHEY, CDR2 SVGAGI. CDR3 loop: CASSTLAFRGETQYF.

The CDR3 here is CASRGQGNSPLHF. The rearrangement uses TRBV12-3 or TRBV12-4 and TRBJ1-6; TCRdb's D gene call, TRBD1, goes unchecked for lack of DNA. The CDR3 totals 13 residues.

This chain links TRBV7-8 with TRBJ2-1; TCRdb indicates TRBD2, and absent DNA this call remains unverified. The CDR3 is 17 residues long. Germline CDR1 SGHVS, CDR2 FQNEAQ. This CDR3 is CASSLADSGSIYNEQFF.

CDR3 protein: CASSGSGGYQETQYF. The chain combines TRBV9 with TRBJ2-5. The CDR3 runs 15 residues. The germline CDR1 and CDR2 sequences are SGDLS and YYNGEE.

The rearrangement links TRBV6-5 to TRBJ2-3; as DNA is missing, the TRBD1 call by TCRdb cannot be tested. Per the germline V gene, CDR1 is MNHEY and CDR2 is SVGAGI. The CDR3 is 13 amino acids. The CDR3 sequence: CAGATGYTDTQYF.

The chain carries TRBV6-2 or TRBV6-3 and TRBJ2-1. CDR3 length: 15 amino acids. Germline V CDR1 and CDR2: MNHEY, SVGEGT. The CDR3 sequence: CASSYRPGDYNEQFF.

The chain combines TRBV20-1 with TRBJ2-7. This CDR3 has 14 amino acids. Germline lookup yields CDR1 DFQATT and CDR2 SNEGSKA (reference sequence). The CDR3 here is CSALLGVRSYEQYF.